The TCR beta chain described here comes from a study of vaccination and CD4 T cells after COVID-19. About the research overall: Each of the control cultures got a CEFX pool, an HIV-1 Nef pool, or no peptide.

A remark on this clonotype: No antigen is known for it.

Study outcomes and limitations: Among convalescent patients, a median around 85% of reactive clones emerged only after vaccination.

Cultured CD4+ T-cell DNA underwent Oncomine TCR Beta short-read sequencing. Extraction of genomic DNA was performed on cultured CD4+ T cells. In TCRdb, the PCR reads were re-called with MiXCR into one record per CDR3 protein. The profile shows more than 20,000 distinct CDR3 sequences, less than 45% of them singletons. Germline lookup yields CDR1 LNHNV and CDR2 YYDKDF (reference sequence). The CDR3 totals 14 residues. Trimming left V 0 bases short and J 4 bases short, with 9 bases between. This sample's time point: late sampling 161 to 241 days after vaccination in a few convalescent patients. Treatment meaning: roughly 10-day PBMC culture with coronavirus spike peptide pools or control peptides (ViraFEST assay).

This rearrangement joins TRBV15 to TRBJ2-5; tentative D call: TRBD2 (5 bases). The material was CD4+ T cells from blood, cultured in vitro, obtained about 7 months after SARS-CoV-2 vaccination. The sequence derives from a human donor who had recovered from COVID-19. Here the CDR3 reads CATSRDRAGETQYF. CDR3 nucleotide sequence: TGTGCCACCAGCAGAGATCGCGCGGGAGAGACCCAGTACTTC. The full variable domain, rest sourced from reference TRBV15 and TRBJ2-5, is DAMVIQNPRYQVTQFGKPVTLSCSQTLNHNVMYWYQQKSSQAPKLLFHYYDKDFNNEADTPDNFQSRRPNTSFCFLDIRSPGLGDTAMYLCATSRDRAGETQYFGPGTRLLVL.